One sample yielded the 11 T cell receptor beta chains listed below, sequenced in a study of blood T cells in healthy people across ages. A sample-barcoded 5' primer and a J-beta primer mix were used in a second PCR of roughly 7 to 11 cycles. TCRdb redid the calling of the 5' RACE reads with MiXCR, one entry per CDR3 protein. The repertoire has approximately 940,000 distinct CDR3 sequences, 45% to 50% of them found once; the top ten carry around 15%. Sequences were obtained from blood. Receptors originate from a man between 25 and 39 years old in good health.

The DNA of the CDR3 is TGTGCCAGCAGCTTATACCCAGGGGCTTCCGGCTACACCTTC. Protein: CASSLYPGASGYTF. The chain carries TRBV7-9 and TRBJ1-2; perhaps TRBD1 as D (6 bases). The V end lost 2 bases, the J end lost 8 bases, and 15 bases lay between the germline ends. Germline CDR1 is SEHNR and CDR2 is FQNEAQ (reference sequence). The CDR3 is 14 residues long.

The DNA of the CDR3 is TGCAGCGTTGAGGCAGGGACGGATCAGCCCCAGCATTTT. Protein product: CSVEAGTDQPQHF. The chain links TRBV29-1 to TRBJ1-5; maybe TRBD1 (5 bases). This CDR3 contains 13 residues. V shed 3 bases and J shed 5 bases, with 11 bases lying between them. The germline V gene encodes CDR1 SQVTM and CDR2 ANQGSEA.

The chain has TRBV2 and TRBJ1-5; 12 bases are a match to TRBD1. Germline V gene data show CDR1 as SNHLY and CDR2 as FYNNEI. V shed 7 bases, J shed 1 base, and the junction held 8 bases outside the gene matches. This CDR3 has 17 residues. The CDR3 sequence is CASIRDRGLLSNQPQHF. Here the CDR3 DNA reads TGTGCCAGCATCCGGGACAGGGGGCTCCTAAGCAATCAGCCCCAGCATTTT.

CDR3: CSANWGEREQFF. The CDR3 DNA reads TGCAGCGCCAACTGGGGGGAACGTGAGCAGTTCTTC. The chain recombines TRBV29-1 with TRBJ2-1; D may be TRBD2 (6 bases). There are 12 residues in the CDR3. V lost 7 bases to trimming and J lost 9 bases, with 16 bases between them. Germline V lookup: CDR1 SQVTM, CDR2 ANQGSEA.

V gene TRBV4-2 combines with J gene TRBJ1-6; D is possibly TRBD1 (6 bases). Trimming left V 11 bases short and J 10 bases short, with 15 bases between. This CDR3 is built from 12 residues. Germline V gene sequence: CDR1 LGHNA, CDR2 YNFKEQ. For the CDR3, the DNA is TGTGCCGCACAGGGCTCGGGATCACCCCTCCACTTT. It encodes CAAQGSGSPLHF.

Notes on this clonotype: Its ends do not fully match the called genes, so a read error is possible. V and J are TRBV11-1 and TRBJ2-1; 9 bases map to TRBD2. CDR1 is SGHAT, CDR2 FQDESV, per germline (reference sequence). CDR3 length equals 15 residues. In nucleotides, the CDR3 is TGTACCAGCAGCTTTAGCGGGGGCCTTGAAAATGAGCAGTTCTTC. It yields the protein CTSSFSGGLENEQFF.

The rearrangement uses TRBV3-1 and TRBJ2-1; 7 nucleotides align to TRBD2. Germline trimming cut 3 bases from V and 2 bases from J; bases unmatched to any gene: 7. CDR1 is LGHDT, CDR2 YNNKEL, per germline (reference sequence). The CDR3 is made up of 16 amino acids. The CDR3 region is CASSHTASGAYNEQFF. The CDR3 DNA follows: TGTGCCAGCAGCCATACGGCCAGCGGGGCCTACAATGAGCAGTTCTTC.

This chain links TRBV28 with TRBJ2-1, with a tentative D call TRBD1 (5 bases). CDR3 length: 16 amino acids. CDR1 is MDHEN and CDR2 is SYDVKM in the germline V gene. V was shortened by 7 bases and J by 0 bases, with 16 bases between the two germline ends. The CDR3 DNA reads as TGTGCCAGCATTTCCAGGGATGGGAACTCCTACAATGAGCAGTTCTTC. Its translation: CASISRDGNSYNEQFF.

The table lists this clonotype with a few counts. V and J are TRBV7-2 and TRBJ2-3; D gene ambiguous. The CDR3 spans 14 residues. Trimming cost V 4 bases and J 2 bases, with 10 bases left between them. The germline V gene encodes CDR1 SGHTA and CDR2 FQGNSA. The CDR3 DNA is TGTGCCAGCAGCTGGCAGGACCCCACAGATACGCAGTATTTT. Amino acids: CASSWQDPTDTQYF.

This clonotype was picked up a small number of times. The genes are TRBV7-9 and TRBJ2-7; the D gene could be TRBD1 or TRBD2 (5 bases each). The CDR3 sequence is 16 residues long. The germline V gene has CDR1 SEHNR and CDR2 FQNEAQ (reference sequence). V was pared by 5 bases and J by 1 base, with 18 bases between. For the CDR3, the DNA is TGTGCCAGCAGCCCGCACCGGGACGGACTTTCCTACGAGCAGTACTTC. Translating gives CASSPHRDGLSYEQYF.

This clonotype has just a few counts. The chain combines TRBV20-1 with TRBJ1-1; D is unresolved. CDR3 length equals 10 residues. Germline values: CDR1 DFQATT, CDR2 SNEGSKA (reference sequence). The V end was cut by 7 bases, the J end by 11 bases, with 14 bases between. As DNA, the CDR3 is TGCAGTGTCAGAAGTGGAAGGGCTTTCTTT. Protein product: CSVRSGRAFF.